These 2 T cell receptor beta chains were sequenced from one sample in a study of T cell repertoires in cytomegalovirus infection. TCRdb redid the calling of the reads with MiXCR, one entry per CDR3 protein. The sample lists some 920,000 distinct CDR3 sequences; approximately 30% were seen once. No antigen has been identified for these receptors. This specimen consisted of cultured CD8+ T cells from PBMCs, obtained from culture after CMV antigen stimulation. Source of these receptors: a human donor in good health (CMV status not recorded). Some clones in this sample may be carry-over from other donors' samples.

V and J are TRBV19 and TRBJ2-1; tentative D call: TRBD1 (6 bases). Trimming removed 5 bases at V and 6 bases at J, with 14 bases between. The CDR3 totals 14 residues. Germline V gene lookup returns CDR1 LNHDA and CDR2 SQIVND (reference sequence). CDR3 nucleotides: TGTGCCAGTAGTCGACAGGCTGCCGGCAATGAGCAGTTCTTC. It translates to CASSRQAAGNEQFF.

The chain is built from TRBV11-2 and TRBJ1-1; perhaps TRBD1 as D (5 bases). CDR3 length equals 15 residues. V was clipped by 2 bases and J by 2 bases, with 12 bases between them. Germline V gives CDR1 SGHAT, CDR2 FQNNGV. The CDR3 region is CASSLWKGLNTEAFF. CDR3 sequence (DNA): TGTGCCAGCAGCTTATGGAAGGGGCTAAACACTGAAGCTTTCTTT. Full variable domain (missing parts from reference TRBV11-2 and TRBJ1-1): EAGVAQSPRYKIIEKRQSVAFWCNPISGHATLYWYQQILGQGPKLLIQFQNNGVVDDSQLPKDRFSAERLKGVDSTLKIQPAKLEDSAVYLCASSLWKGLNTEAFFGQGTRLTVV.